A single sample is the source of the 18 T cell receptor beta chains below, sequenced in a study of post-analysis software for immune sequencing data. These receptors' antigens are unknown. Built from TCR beta cDNA, the libraries had unique molecular identifiers in them. TCRdb recomputed calls from the PCR reads with MiXCR, one row per CDR3 protein. The sample lists under 900,000 distinct CDR3 sequences, roughly 58% occurring once. Notes on the study in general: TRBV5-6, TRBV5-1 and TRBV20-1 were among a few TRBV segments more frequent in patients than controls.

Material: blood. The receptors shown here come from a girl between 10 and 17 years old with multiple sclerosis.

The V and J genes are TRBV7-2 and TRBJ2-3; 8 bases map to TRBD1. The CDR3 has 16 amino acids. Trimming removed 5 bases from V and 2 bases from J; junction bases left unmatched: 9. CDR1 and CDR2 (germline): SGHTA, FQGNSA. The CDR3 sequence: CASSREGTGPTDTQYF. The DNA for the CDR3 is TGTGCCAGCAGCCGAGAAGGGACAGGCCCCACAGATACGCAGTATTTT.

The chain uses TRBV5-1 and TRBJ2-6; no firm D call. Trimming cost V 0 bases and J 2 bases, with 6 bases left between them. This CDR3 comprises 15 residues. Germline V CDR1 and CDR2: SGHRS, YFSETQ. CDR3 DNA: TGCGCCAGCAGCTTGGTGCAAGCTGGGGCCAACGTCCTGACTTTC. It translates to CASSLVQAGANVLTF.

V and J are TRBV25-1 and TRBJ2-4; 9 bases are shared with TRBD1. With the DNA end fitting TRBJ2-7 better, the J assignment may be wrong. From germline, CDR1 is MGHDK and CDR2 SYGVNS. The CDR3 length is 15 residues. CDR3 DNA sequence: TGTGCCAGCAGTGAATACGGGACAGGGTACTACGAGCAGTACTTC. It specifies CASSEYGTGYYEQYF.

The V gene is TRBV10-1, the J gene TRBJ1-5; D is undetermined. This CDR3 is built from 13 residues. V was shortened by 1 base and J by 2 bases, with 3 bases between the two germline ends. Germline V gene lookup returns CDR1 WNHNN and CDR2 SYGVQD (reference sequence). CDR3: CASSEYGNQPQHF. The DNA for the CDR3 is TGCGCCAGCAGTGAGTATGGCAATCAGCCCCAGCATTTT.

The chain links TRBV5-1 to TRBJ2-7, with 10 bases that match TRBD1. V lost 2 bases, J lost 1 base, and 3 bases stayed unmatched. This CDR3 region has 15 residues. Germline V lookup: CDR1 SGHRS, CDR2 YFSETQ. CDR3 in DNA: TGCGCCAGCAGCTTAATGGGACAGGGGTCCTACGAGCAGTACTTC. Its protein product is CASSLMGQGSYEQYF.

V usage is TRBV5-1 and J usage is TRBJ2-1, with TRBD1 identical over 9 bases. Losses at the gene ends were 2 bases for V and 3 bases for J; bases not matched to a gene: 3. CDR3 length: 15 amino acids. The germline gives CDR1 SGHRS, CDR2 YFSETQ. The DNA of the CDR3 is TGCGCCAGCAGCTTCGGACAGGGGATCTACAATGAGCAGTTCTTC. The encoded protein is CASSFGQGIYNEQFF.

The chain carries TRBV29-1 and TRBJ2-3; 8 bases are a match to TRBD2. The CDR3 covers 14 residues. V lost 6 bases, J lost 4 bases, and 9 bases stayed unmatched. Germline lookup yields CDR1 SQVTM and CDR2 ANQGSEA. The CDR3 bases are TGCAGCGTCCCTTCGGGGACTAGGCCAGATACGCAGTATTTT. It yields the protein CSVPSGTRPDTQYF.

The sample holds a few counts of this clonotype. The CDR3 DNA sequence: TGTGCCAGCAGTACTACAGGGGCTGGGGCCAACGTCCTGACTTTC. The encoded protein is CASSTTGAGANVLTF. The rearrangement links TRBV12-3 or TRBV12-4 to TRBJ2-6; the match to TRBD1 covers 7 bases. Trimming cost V 5 bases and J 2 bases; bases outside gene matches: 3. The CDR3 totals 15 residues.

The gene calls are TRBV5-6 and TRBJ1-4; no reliable D call. Germline loops: CDR1 SGHDT, CDR2 YYEEEE. Trimming left V 1 base short and J 0 bases short, with 7 bases between. CDR3 size: 15 residues. This chain's CDR3 is CASSLRRTTNEKLFF. CDR3 DNA: TGTGCCAGCAGCTTGAGACGTACAACTAATGAAAAACTGTTTTTT.

This clonotype showed up just a few times. The chain links TRBV29-1 to TRBJ2-7; D unresolved. CDR3 length equals 9 residues. V shed 6 bases and J shed 9 bases, with 9 bases lying between them. Germline V gene sequence: CDR1 SQVTM, CDR2 ANQGSEA. This CDR3 is CSVSPPQYF. The CDR3 DNA follows: TGCAGCGTATCCCCTCCGCAGTACTTC.

This clonotype was recorded a few times. CDR3 in DNA: TGTGCCATCAGTCAGGGGCAGGAGCGAGGCTACACCTTC. Amino acids: CAISQGQERGYTF. The V gene is TRBV10-3, the J gene TRBJ1-2, with a weak D call TRBD1 (6 bases). V was cut by 5 bases and J by 8 bases, with 15 bases left in between. Germline lookup yields CDR1 ENHRY and CDR2 SYGVKD. CDR3 length: 13 amino acids.

V usage is TRBV6-5 and J usage is TRBJ2-7; 11 nucleotides agree with TRBD1. The V segment lost 7 bases and the J segment 2 bases; nucleotides outside the gene matches: 19. CDR1 MNHEY and CDR2 SVGAGI come from the germline V gene. The CDR3 is 19 residues long. The CDR3 DNA sequence: TGTGCCAGCATGCTACTAATCGGCGGGACAGGGGGTCCCACCTACGAGCAGTACTTC. This gives the protein CASMLLIGGTGGPTYEQYF.

The chain joins TRBV9 to TRBJ2-7; 9 bases align to TRBD2. This CDR3 has 15 residues. Unmatched junction bases numbered 6, after V lost 2 bases and J lost 3 bases. CDR1 and CDR2 from the germline V gene are SGDLS and YYNGEE. CDR3 region: CASSVGSGRSYEQYF. The DNA of the CDR3 is TGTGCCAGCAGCGTGGGTAGCGGGAGAAGCTACGAGCAGTACTTC.

The chain is built from TRBV20-1 and TRBJ2-3; D unclear. CDR1 is DFQATT and CDR2 is SNEGSKA in the germline V gene (reference sequence). The length of the CDR3 is 13 residues. Trimming removed 3 bases at V and 0 bases at J, with 7 bases between. This CDR3 reads CSASQTSTDTQYF. The CDR3 DNA is TGCAGTGCTAGTCAGACTAGCACAGATACGCAGTATTTT.

This clonotype has only a few counts. The V call is TRBV29-1, the J call TRBJ2-3, with TRBD2 matching over 10 bases. The CDR3 length is 14 residues. Germline-derived CDR1 and CDR2 are SQVTM and ANQGSEA. V shed 7 bases, J shed 6 bases, and the junction held 10 bases outside the gene matches. The CDR3 spells CSGQSTSGADTQYF. The CDR3 coding sequence is TGCAGCGGGCAATCTACTAGCGGGGCGGATACGCAGTATTTT.

The rearrangement links TRBV12-3 or TRBV12-4 to TRBJ2-3, with 9 bases identical to TRBD1. The trim removed 4 bases at V and 4 bases at J, leaving 6 bases unmatched. The length of the CDR3 is 15 residues. The CDR3 bases are TGTGCCAGCAGTTGGCGGGACAGGGTACCAGATACGCAGTATTTT. Amino acid sequence: CASSWRDRVPDTQYF.

This sequence joins TRBV20-1 and TRBJ2-5; TRBD1 is a possible D gene (6 bases). The end of the DNA is better explained by TRBJ2-7, so the J call may be wrong. Germline CDR1 DFQATT, CDR2 SNEGSKA (reference sequence). The CDR3 sequence is 12 residues long. CDR3 residues: CSARAGVNEQYF. CDR3 DNA: TGCAGTGCTAGAGCAGGGGTCAACGAGCAGTACTTC.

V gene TRBV5-1 combines with J gene TRBJ1-1; D may be TRBD1 (5 bases). V lost 2 bases and J 0 bases, leaving 14 bases between the germline ends. The germline V gene encodes CDR1 SGHRS and CDR2 YFSETQ. The CDR3 totals 16 residues. The CDR3 spells CASSFGSETVNTEAFF. The CDR3 bases are TGCGCCAGCAGCTTTGGGTCCGAGACAGTGAACACTGAAGCTTTCTTT.